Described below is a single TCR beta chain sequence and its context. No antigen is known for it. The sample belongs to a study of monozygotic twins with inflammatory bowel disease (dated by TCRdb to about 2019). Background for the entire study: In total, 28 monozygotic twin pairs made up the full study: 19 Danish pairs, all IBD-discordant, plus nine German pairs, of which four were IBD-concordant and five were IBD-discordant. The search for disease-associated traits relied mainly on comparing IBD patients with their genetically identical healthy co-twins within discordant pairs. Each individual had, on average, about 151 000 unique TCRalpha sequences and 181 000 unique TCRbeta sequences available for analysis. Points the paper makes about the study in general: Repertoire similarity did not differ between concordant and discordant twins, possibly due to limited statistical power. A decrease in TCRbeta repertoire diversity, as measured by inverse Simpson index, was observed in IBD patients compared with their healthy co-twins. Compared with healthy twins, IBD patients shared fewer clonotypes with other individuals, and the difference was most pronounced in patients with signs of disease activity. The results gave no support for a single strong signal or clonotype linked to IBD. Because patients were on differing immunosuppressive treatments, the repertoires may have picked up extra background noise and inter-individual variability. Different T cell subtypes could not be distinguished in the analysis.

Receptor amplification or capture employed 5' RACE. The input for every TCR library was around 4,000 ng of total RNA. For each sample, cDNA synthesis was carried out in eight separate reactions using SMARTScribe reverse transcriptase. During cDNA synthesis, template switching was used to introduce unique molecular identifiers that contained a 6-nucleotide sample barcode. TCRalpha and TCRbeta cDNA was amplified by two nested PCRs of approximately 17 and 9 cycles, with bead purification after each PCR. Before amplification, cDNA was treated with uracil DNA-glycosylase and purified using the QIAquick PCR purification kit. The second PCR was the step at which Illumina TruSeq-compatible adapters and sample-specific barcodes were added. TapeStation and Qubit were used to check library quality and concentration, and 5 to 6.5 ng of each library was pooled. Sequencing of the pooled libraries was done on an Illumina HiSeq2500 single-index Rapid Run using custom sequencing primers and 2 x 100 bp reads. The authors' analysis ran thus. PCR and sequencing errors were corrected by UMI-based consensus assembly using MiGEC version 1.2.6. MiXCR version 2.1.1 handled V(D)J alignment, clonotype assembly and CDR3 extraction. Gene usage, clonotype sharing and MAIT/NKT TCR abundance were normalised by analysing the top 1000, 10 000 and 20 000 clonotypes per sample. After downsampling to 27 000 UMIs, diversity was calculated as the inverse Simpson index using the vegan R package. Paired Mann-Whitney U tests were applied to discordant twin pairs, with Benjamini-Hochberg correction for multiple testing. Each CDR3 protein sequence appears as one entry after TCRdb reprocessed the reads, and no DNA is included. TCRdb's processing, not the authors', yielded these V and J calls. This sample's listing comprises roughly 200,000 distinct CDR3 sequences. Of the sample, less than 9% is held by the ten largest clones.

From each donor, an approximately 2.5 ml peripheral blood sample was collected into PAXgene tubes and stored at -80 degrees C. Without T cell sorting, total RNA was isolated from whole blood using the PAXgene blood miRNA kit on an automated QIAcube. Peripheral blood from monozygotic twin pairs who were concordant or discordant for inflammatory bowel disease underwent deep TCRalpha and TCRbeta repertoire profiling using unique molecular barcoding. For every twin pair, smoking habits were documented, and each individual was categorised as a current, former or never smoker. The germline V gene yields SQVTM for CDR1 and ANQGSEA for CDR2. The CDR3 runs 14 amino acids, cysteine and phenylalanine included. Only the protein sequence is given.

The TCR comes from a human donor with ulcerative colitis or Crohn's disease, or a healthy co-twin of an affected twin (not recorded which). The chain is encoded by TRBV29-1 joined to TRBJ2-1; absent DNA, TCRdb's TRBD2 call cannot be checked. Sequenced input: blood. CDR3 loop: CSTWTSGRGNEQFF.